The rows below give T cell receptor beta chains drawn from one sample of a study of long-term antiretroviral therapy in people with HIV. The assay was immunoSEQ multiplex PCR, and TCRdb's table has in-frame clones only and misses some. This sample has about 13,000 clones, with around 77% found just once. The sequencing used unsorted PBMCs, collected 1.3 years after starting antiretroviral therapy. The receptor set was obtained from a woman aged 18-29 years with HIV. The CDR3 runs from the conserved cysteine through the conserved F or W. Each record gives: V gene, D gene, clone size, J gene, CDR3 protein, CDR3 DNA. D genes are given only for firm matches. The size entry is marked missing in some rows and otherwise reads once, few, many or a size class.

v_call: TRBV27; d_call: .; clone_size: .; j_call: TRBJ2-7; cdr3_aa: CASSFTAAYEQYF; cdr3_nt: TGTGCCAGCAGTTTCACAGCCGCCTACGAGCAGTACTTC
v_call: TRBV11-2; d_call: .; clone_size: .; j_call: TRBJ1-4; cdr3_aa: CASSLDRPIWRDNEKLFF; cdr3_nt: TGTGCCAGCAGCTTAGATAGGCCCATTTGGAGGGATAATGAAAAACTGTTTTTT
v_call: TRBV19; d_call: .; clone_size: few; j_call: TRBJ1-2; cdr3_aa: CASSMLGSGYGYTF; cdr3_nt: TGTGCCAGTAGTATGTTGGGAAGCGGCTATGGCTACACCTTC
v_call: TRBV7-9; d_call: .; clone_size: few; j_call: TRBJ1-2; cdr3_aa: CASSLETGHGYTF; cdr3_nt: TGTGCCAGCAGCTTAGAGACAGGTCATGGCTACACCTTC
v_call: TRBV7-5; d_call: .; clone_size: .; j_call: TRBJ2-7; cdr3_aa: CARSLSDRGLEQYF; cdr3_nt: TGTGCCAGAAGCCTCAGCGACAGGGGGTTGGAGCAGTACTTC
v_call: TRBV9; d_call: .; clone_size: .; j_call: TRBJ2-3; cdr3_aa: CASSSRAYRSTDTQYF; cdr3_nt: TGTGCCAGCAGCTCTCGGGCCTATAGGAGCACAGATACGCAGTATTTT
v_call: TRBV4-3; d_call: .; clone_size: .; j_call: TRBJ2-5; cdr3_aa: CASSQELGAGPPTQYF; cdr3_nt: TGCGCCAGCAGCCAAGAACTGGGGGCAGGGCCCCCGACCCAGTACTTC
v_call: TRBV29-1; d_call: .; clone_size: few; j_call: TRBJ1-1; cdr3_aa: CSVVGRLNTEAFF; cdr3_nt: TGCAGCGTTGTAGGACGGTTGAACACTGAAGCTTTCTTT
v_call: TRBV10-3; d_call: .; clone_size: .; j_call: TRBJ2-2; cdr3_aa: CAISELLARGNTGELFF; cdr3_nt: TGTGCCATCAGTGAGCTACTCGCGAGGGGGAACACCGGGGAGCTGTTTTTT
v_call: TRBV4-2; d_call: .; clone_size: .; j_call: TRBJ2-7; cdr3_aa: CASSRSSRDHYEQYF; cdr3_nt: TGTGCCAGCAGTCGGTCTAGCCGGGACCACTACGAGCAGTACTTC
v_call: TRBV27; d_call: TRBD1; clone_size: once; j_call: TRBJ2-7; cdr3_aa: CASSSAQRLTGGASYEQYF; cdr3_nt: TGTGCCAGCAGTTCCGCGCAAAGGCTCACAGGGGGCGCTTCCTACGAGCAGTACTTC
v_call: TRBV4-3; d_call: .; clone_size: .; j_call: TRBJ2-5; cdr3_aa: CASSQGLLDQETQYF; cdr3_nt: TGCGCCAGCAGCCAAGGATTACTTGACCAAGAGACCCAGTACTTC
v_call: TRBV7-8; d_call: .; clone_size: .; j_call: TRBJ2-5; cdr3_aa: CASSSWGGLSETQYF; cdr3_nt: TGTGCCAGCAGCTCCTGGGGAGGTCTCTCAGAGACCCAGTACTTC
v_call: TRBV9; d_call: .; clone_size: .; j_call: TRBJ2-7; cdr3_aa: CASSASGAYEQYF; cdr3_nt: TGTGCCAGCAGCGCATCGGGGGCCTACGAGCAGTACTTC
v_call: TRBV6-6; d_call: TRBD2; clone_size: .; j_call: TRBJ2-2; cdr3_aa: CASTDSGKGTGELFF; cdr3_nt: TGTGCCAGCACCGATAGCGGGAAGGGCACCGGGGAGCTGTTTTTT
v_call: TRBV19; d_call: .; clone_size: .; j_call: TRBJ2-7; cdr3_aa: CASSIGEQYEQYF; cdr3_nt: TGTGCCAGTAGTATAGGAGAACAATACGAGCAGTACTTC
v_call: TRBV4-1; d_call: .; clone_size: .; j_call: TRBJ2-1; cdr3_aa: CASSQDGHRVSSYNEQFF; cdr3_nt: TGCGCCAGCAGCCAAGACGGCCACAGGGTAAGCTCCTACAATGAGCAGTTCTTC
v_call: TRBV6-5; d_call: .; clone_size: .; j_call: TRBJ2-7; cdr3_aa: CASSRKRSSYEQYF; cdr3_nt: TGTGCCAGCAGTCGAAAGCGGAGCTCCTACGAGCAGTACTTC
v_call: TRBV6-5; d_call: .; clone_size: .; j_call: TRBJ2-7; cdr3_aa: CASSYSPQPYEQYF; cdr3_nt: TGTGCCAGCAGTTACTCGCCCCAACCCTACGAGCAGTACTTC
v_call: TRBV28; d_call: .; clone_size: few; j_call: TRBJ1-1; cdr3_aa: CASSLSRLGVEAFF; cdr3_nt: TGTGCCAGCAGTTTATCGCGCTTAGGGGTGGAAGCTTTCTTT
v_call: TRBV6-1; d_call: TRBD1; clone_size: .; j_call: TRBJ2-3; cdr3_aa: CASSVGAGGDTQYF; cdr3_nt: TGTGCCAGCAGTGTTGGCGCAGGGGGAGATACGCAGTATTTT
v_call: TRBV6-6; d_call: .; clone_size: .; j_call: TRBJ1-2; cdr3_aa: CASSYKGLNYGYTF; cdr3_nt: TGTGCCAGCAGTTACAAGGGCCTAAACTATGGCTACACCTTC
v_call: TRBV6-5; d_call: TRBD1; clone_size: .; j_call: TRBJ1-1; cdr3_aa: CASSWGQGDTEAFF; cdr3_nt: TGTGCCAGCAGTTGGGGACAGGGAGACACTGAAGCTTTCTTT
v_call: TRBV18; d_call: TRBD1; clone_size: .; j_call: TRBJ2-2; cdr3_aa: CASSRLIQGANTGELFF; cdr3_nt: TGTGCCAGCTCCCGATTGATTCAGGGGGCGAACACCGGGGAGCTGTTTTTT
v_call: TRBV4-1; d_call: .; clone_size: .; j_call: TRBJ2-1; cdr3_aa: CASMGADTDEQFF; cdr3_nt: TGCGCCAGCATGGGGGCCGACACCGATGAGCAGTTCTTC
v_call: TRBV18; d_call: .; clone_size: .; j_call: TRBJ1-1; cdr3_aa: CASSPQTGNTEAFF; cdr3_nt: TGTGCCAGCTCACCCCAGACAGGGAACACTGAAGCTTTCTTT
v_call: TRBV4-2; d_call: TRBD1; clone_size: .; j_call: TRBJ1-4; cdr3_aa: CASSQPGTGPSEKLFF; cdr3_nt: TGTGCCAGCAGCCAGCCAGGGACAGGTCCGAGTGAAAAACTGTTTTTT
v_call: TRBV7-8; d_call: TRBD1; clone_size: .; j_call: TRBJ1-2; cdr3_aa: CASSLVATGDGYTF; cdr3_nt: TGTGCCAGCAGCTTAGTCGCGACAGGGGATGGCTACACCTTC
v_call: TRBV2; d_call: .; clone_size: .; j_call: TRBJ2-1; cdr3_aa: CASSDYRREQFF; cdr3_nt: TGTGCCAGCAGTGATTACCGGCGTGAGCAGTTCTTC
v_call: TRBV7-9; d_call: .; clone_size: .; j_call: TRBJ1-2; cdr3_aa: CASSPRNGGGGGYTF; cdr3_nt: TGTGCCAGCAGCCCTCGGAACGGGGGTGGAGGGGGCTACACCTTC
v_call: TRBV14; d_call: .; clone_size: .; j_call: TRBJ2-7; cdr3_aa: CASSQDYGGDEQYF; cdr3_nt: TGTGCCAGCAGCCAAGATTATGGCGGCGACGAGCAGTACTTC
v_call: TRBV5-4; d_call: .; clone_size: once; j_call: TRBJ2-2; cdr3_aa: CASSLGRDGIKTGELFF; cdr3_nt: TGTGCCAGCAGCTTGGGCAGGGATGGAATCAAGACCGGGGAGCTGTTTTTT